This TCR beta chain comes out of a study of control samples from healthy donors and cancer patients. Produced via immunoSEQ multiplex PCR; TCRdb's table is partial and in-frame only. The top ten clones hold about 7% of a sample with more than 30,000 clones, approximately 94% of them seen once. The CDR3 spans 15 residues. Germline loops: CDR1 MNHEY, CDR2 SVGAGI. Trimming pared 0 bases from V and 2 bases from J, leaving 10 bases between. Sequencing was done on a sample of blood. This chain connects TRBV6-5 to TRBJ1-2; unclear D gene. The source of this sequence is a man aged 60-69 years in good health. The CDR3 loop reads CASSYSTASNYGYTF. CDR3 DNA sequence: TGTGCCAGCAGTTACTCGACGGCTTCCAACTATGGCTACACCTTC.